This TCR beta chain was sequenced for a study of shared clonotypes between healthy human individuals. This clone has a handful of counts. Those who donated were healthy HIV-negative adults, with no recent acute infections or vaccinations reported. The assay was immunoSEQ multiplex PCR, and TCRdb's table has in-frame clones only and misses some. The sample contains millions of clones, around nine tenths of which appear only once. Germline values: CDR1 MRHNA, CDR2 SNTAGT. There are 13 residues in the CDR3. After removal of 7 bases from V and 3 bases from J, the junction contained 3 bases not matched to a gene.

The receptor comes from a man younger than 35 in good health. The gene calls are TRBV6-4 and TRBJ1-1, with 9 nucleotides matching TRBD1. Material for sequencing was naive CD4+ T cells sorted from blood. Subset in this sample: CD45RA+ positively selected. The CDR3 nucleotides are TGTGCCAGCAAGGGACAGGGCGACACTGAAGCTTTCTTT. As protein: CASKGQGDTEAFF.